Detailed here is one TCR beta chain. The data originate from a study of blood T cell repertoires in COVID-19. Study summary: T cells, B-cell-depleted T cells, or PBMCs supplied cDNA or gDNA.

Between the trimmed V and J ends, which lost 2 bases and 2 bases, there was a span of 10 bases. The CDR3 is 14 amino acids. CDR1 is MNHEY and CDR2 is SMNVEV in the germline V gene (reference sequence). Authors' methods: Reference gene primer amplification gave nucleated cell count estimates. Clones were read by immunoSEQ multiplex PCR, and TCRdb kept only the in-frame ones, dropping some. The V and J calls and the clone size are those of that table, but D and trimming were determined from the DNA. In the table there are about 230,000 clones, over 75% of which are singletons. The chain combines TRBV27 with TRBJ2-7; no firm D call. The sequence derives from a woman older than 75 with acute or convalescent COVID-19. The source material was peripheral blood. The CDR3 sequence is CASSLSPQTYEQYF. Here the CDR3 DNA reads TGTGCCAGCAGTTTAAGCCCTCAAACCTACGAGCAGTACTTC.